Below, 30 T cell receptor beta chains from the same sample are listed, as sequenced in a study of blood T cells in healthy people across ages. Primed by a sample-barcoded 5' primer and a J-beta primer mix, a second PCR proceeded for about 6 to 12 cycles. TCRdb analysed the 5' RACE reads with MiXCR anew, one entry per CDR3 protein. The sample contains 750,000 to 950,000 distinct CDR3 sequences, 20% to 30% of which appear only once. The sample also formed part of further work on T cells of mothers and their children.

Sequenced sample: blood. The receptor source for this set is a boy aged 10-17 years in good health.

This clonotype appeared a few times. This chain connects TRBV6-1 to TRBJ1-1; D remains unclear. Per the germline V gene, CDR1 is MNHNS and CDR2 is SASEGT. The V and J ends lost 2 bases and 0 bases respectively, with 16 bases between them. CDR3 length: 17 amino acids. The CDR3: CASSEKGFGVMNTEAFF. In DNA, the CDR3 is TGTGCCAGCAGTGAAAAAGGGTTCGGAGTTATGAACACTGAAGCTTTCTTT.

The table lists this clonotype with a few counts. The chain uses TRBV4-1 and TRBJ1-1; D might be TRBD1 (6 bases). The CDR3 spans 14 residues. CDR1 MGHRA and CDR2 YSYEKL come from the germline V gene. V was shortened by 8 bases and J by 0 bases, with 13 bases between the two germline ends. CDR3 residues: CASRGPLMNTEAFF. The CDR3 nucleotides are TGCGCCAGCCGGGGGCCTTTGATGAACACTGAAGCTTTCTTT.

A few counts support this clonotype. This chain links TRBV7-2 with TRBJ2-4; D uncertain. Deletions cut 4 bases from V and 2 bases from J, with 15 bases between. The CDR3 is made up of 16 amino acids. Germline values: CDR1 SGHTA, CDR2 FQGNSA. The CDR3 DNA sequence: TGTGCCAGCAGCTCCCCTTATCTGGGGTCCAAAAACATTCAGTACTTC. Residues: CASSSPYLGSKNIQYF.

The chain combines TRBV12-3 or TRBV12-4 with TRBJ2-7, with 8 bases that match TRBD1. The CDR3 runs to 14 residues. V gave up 8 bases and J gave up 7 bases; unmatched junction bases: 13. CDR3 nucleotides: TGTGCCAGCGGACGACTGGACACAGGGGGTGAGCAGTACTTC. Translation gives CASGRLDTGGEQYF.

The table lists this clonotype with a few counts. This chain links TRBV3-1 with TRBJ2-5; D assignment may be TRBD1 or TRBD2 (5 bases each). The J call could be wrong; TRBJ2-7 is a better fit for the DNA end. Germline-derived CDR1 and CDR2 are LGHDT and YNNKEL (reference sequence). This CDR3 has 14 residues. CDR3 protein: CASSSRDPLYEQYF. In nucleotides, the CDR3 is TGTGCCAGCAGCTCCCGGGACCCTTTATACGAGCAGTACTTC.

The chain carries TRBV5-6 and TRBJ1-1; 8 bases are a match to TRBD1. CDR3 length: 16 amino acids. J lost 3 bases, V lost 1 base, and 8 bases had no gene match. Looked up from germline, CDR1 is SGHDT and CDR2 is YYEEEE. The CDR3 DNA reads as TGTGCCAGCAGCTTGCGGGGAAGGACAGGGCACACTGAAGCTTTCTTT. Protein sequence: CASSLRGRTGHTEAFF. The whole variable domain, remainder taken from reference TRBV5-6 and TRBJ1-1, is DAGVTQSPTHLIKTRGQQVTLRCSPKSGHDTVSWYQQALGQGPQFIFQYYEEEERQRGNFPDRFSGHQFPNYSSELNVNALLLGDSALYLCASSLRGRTGHTEAFFGQGTRLTVV.

The rearrangement uses TRBV6-5 and TRBJ1-1; the D gene is possibly TRBD1 (6 bases). The germline V gene has CDR1 MNHEY and CDR2 SVGAGI. The CDR3 loop spans 15 amino acids. V shed 4 bases and J shed 4 bases, with 16 bases lying between them. CDR3 coding DNA: TGTGCCAGCAGTTTGTCACAGGGAGGTATCACTGAAGCTTTCTTT. The encoded protein is CASSLSQGGITEAFF.

The CDR3 is CASSMKQGHSGANVLTF. DNA for the CDR3: TGTGCCAGTAGTATGAAGCAGGGGCACTCTGGGGCCAACGTCCTGACTTTC. This sequence joins TRBV19 and TRBJ2-6, with D maybe TRBD1 (6 bases). Deletions cut 3 bases from V and 0 bases from J, with 12 bases between. The CDR3 has 17 amino acids. Looked up from germline, CDR1 is LNHDA and CDR2 is SQIVND (reference sequence).

This clonotype was recorded a few times. V usage is TRBV28 and J usage is TRBJ2-7; D is perhaps TRBD1 (7 bases). V was trimmed by 2 bases and J by 0 bases, leaving 14 bases between them. From germline, CDR1 is MDHEN and CDR2 SYDVKM. This CDR3 is built from 16 residues. CDR3 loop: CASSLGGTVSSYEQYF. For the CDR3, the DNA is TGTGCCAGCAGTTTAGGAGGGACAGTGAGCTCCTACGAGCAGTACTTC.

This clonotype showed up just a few times. The J gene is TRBJ1-2, the V gene TRBV27; 7 bases are a match to TRBD1. Unmatched junction bases numbered 4, after V lost 5 bases and J lost 4 bases. Germline assignment: CDR1 MNHEY and CDR2 SMNVEV (reference sequence). The CDR3 spans 13 residues. The CDR3 sequence is CASSGAGGYGYTF. CDR3 nucleotides: TGTGCCAGCAGTGGGGCAGGGGGCTATGGCTACACCTTC.

The chain uses TRBV29-1 and TRBJ1-2; D might be TRBD1 (6 bases). The CDR3 is 15 residues long. Germline values: CDR1 SQVTM, CDR2 ANQGSEA. V dropped 6 bases and J dropped 4 bases, with 21 bases sitting between them. Here the CDR3 reads CSVLAADRLLYGYTF. In nucleotides, the CDR3 is TGCAGCGTCCTGGCAGCCGACAGGCTCCTCTATGGCTACACCTTC.

This clonotype was observed a handful of times. The genes are TRBV5-1 and TRBJ1-6; D might be TRBD1 (5 bases). The CDR3 extends over 16 amino acids. V shed 0 bases and J shed 9 bases, with 16 bases lying between them. CDR1 is SGHRS and CDR2 is YFSETQ in the germline V gene. CDR3 DNA sequence: TGCGCCAGCAGCTTGGGTCCGACGGGACCGATTTCACCCCTCCACTTT. Its translation is CASSLGPTGPISPLHF.

This clonotype turned up a few times. The J gene is TRBJ2-2, the V gene TRBV12-3 or TRBV12-4; D may be TRBD1 (5 bases). This CDR3 is 12 amino acids long. Between the trimmed V and J ends, which lost 5 bases and 7 bases, there was a span of 8 bases. The DNA of the CDR3 is TGTGCCAGCAGTACAGGAGTCGGGGAGCTGTTTTTT. Its protein product is CASSTGVGELFF.

There are a few counts of this clonotype. The chain recombines TRBV9 with TRBJ2-2, with 10 nucleotides matching TRBD2. Trimming at V came to 0 bases and at J to 8 bases, leaving 7 bases not matched to a gene. CDR1 and CDR2 (germline): SGDLS, YYNGEE. This CDR3 comprises 16 residues. This chain's CDR3 is CASSVDWLAGAGELFF. DNA of the CDR3: TGTGCCAGCAGCGTAGATTGGCTAGCGGGGGCGGGGGAGCTGTTTTTT. Using reference TRBV9 and TRBJ2-2 for the parts outside the CDR3, the full variable domain is DSGVTQTPKHLITATGQRVTLRCSPRSGDLSVYWYQQSLDQGLQFLIQYYNGEERAKGNILERFSAQQFPDLHSELNLSSLELGDSALYFCASSVDWLAGAGELFFGEGSRLTVL.

This chain uses TRBV27 with TRBJ2-5, with D tentatively TRBD2 (5 bases). From germline, CDR1 is MNHEY and CDR2 SMNVEV (reference sequence). V was pared by 4 bases and J by 3 bases, with 15 bases between. This CDR3 contains 15 residues. CDR3 bases: TGTGCCAGCAGTTCCCGGCTAGCCGGAAAAGAGACCCAGTACTTC. It translates to CASSSRLAGKETQYF.

In its sample, this clonotype was seen a few times. One end of the junction is discordant with germline, which a read error may explain. The rearrangement links TRBV15 to TRBJ1-3; D is ambiguous. Germline assignment: CDR1 LNHNV and CDR2 YYDKDF (reference sequence). This CDR3 has 16 residues. CDR3 region: CATSPQRVVSGNAIYF. CDR3 sequence (DNA): TGTGCCACCAGCCCTCAACGGGTAGTCTCTGGAAACGCCATATATTTT.

The chain joins TRBV4-2 to TRBJ1-2; D call uncertain. Between the trimmed V and J ends, which lost 1 base and 2 bases, there was a span of 14 bases. Germline CDR1 reads LGHNA; CDR2 reads YNFKEQ. The CDR3 loop spans 16 amino acids. The CDR3, as DNA: TGTGCCAGCAGCCAAGGGCGGGCGGGCCCGAACTATGGCTACACCTTC. This gives the protein CASSQGRAGPNYGYTF.

The chain joins TRBV4-1 to TRBJ2-5; 7 positions match TRBD1. Near its end, the DNA agrees better with TRBJ2-7, so the J call may be wrong. The V gene's germline CDR1 is MGHRA and CDR2 YSYEKL. There are 16 residues in the CDR3. CDR3 region: CASSPGGGRGSYEQYF. CDR3 in DNA: TGCGCCAGCAGCCCAGGGGGTGGCAGGGGGTCCTACGAGCAGTACTTC.

The table lists this clonotype with a few counts. This sequence joins TRBV20-1 and TRBJ2-7; no reliable D call. The CDR3 is 15 amino acids. V lost 0 bases and J lost 0, with 12 bases in between. The germline V gene has CDR1 DFQATT and CDR2 SNEGSKA (reference sequence). The CDR3 DNA is TGCAGTGCTAGAGATCAGAGCGTACCCTCCTACGAGCAGTACTTC. Its translation is CSARDQSVPSYEQYF.

J is TRBJ1-4 and V is TRBV5-1; D unclear. The CDR3 runs to 13 residues. Germline loops: CDR1 SGHRS, CDR2 YFSETQ. The V end lost 6 bases, the J end lost 8 bases, and 14 bases lay between the germline ends. For the CDR3, the DNA is TGCGCCAGCAAGGACTTAAACGACGAAAAACTGTTTTTT. This codes for CASKDLNDEKLFF.

This chain joins TRBV11-1 and TRBJ2-6, with TRBD1 matching 7 bases. The CDR3 is 20 residues long. The J segment lost 0 bases and the V segment lost 4 bases, leaving 15 bases of the junction unmatched. Germline-derived CDR1 and CDR2 are SGHAT and FQDESV (reference sequence). CDR3 nucleotides: TGTGCCAGCAGCTCCTCATTGGTAGGGACAGTGTTCTCTGGGGCCAACGTCCTGACTTTC. Its protein product is CASSSSLVGTVFSGANVLTF.

The chain is built from TRBV4-2 and TRBJ2-7; TRBD2 is a possible D gene (6 bases). CDR1 LGHNA and CDR2 YNFKEQ come from the germline V gene. Deletions cut 4 bases from V and 0 bases from J, with 16 bases between. There are 16 residues in the CDR3. CDR3 in DNA: TGTGCCAGCAGCCCCACTTGGGACTCTCTCTCCTACGAGCAGTACTTC. The encoded protein is CASSPTWDSLSYEQYF.

This clonotype was counted a few times. One junction end does not reproduce the germline sequence, and a read error may be involved. The chain has TRBV6-5 and TRBJ2-7; maybe TRBD2 (5 bases). CDR3 length: 13 amino acids. Germline V gives CDR1 MNHEY, CDR2 SVGAGI. DNA for the CDR3: TGCGCCAGCAGCCGGACGGCGAGGGACGAGCAGTACTTC. Translation gives CASSRTARDEQYF.

There are a few counts of this clonotype. The V and J genes are TRBV5-5 and TRBJ1-4, with TRBD1 identical over 9 bases. Germline V gene data show CDR1 as SGHKS and CDR2 as YYEKEE (reference sequence). With 4 bases clipped from V and 7 bases from J, the junction kept 5 bases outside the gene matches. CDR3 length: 14 residues. The CDR3 region is CASSKGQGLEKLFF. The DNA for the CDR3 is TGTGCCAGCAGCAAGGGACAGGGACTTGAAAAACTGTTTTTT.

The chain recombines TRBV29-1 with TRBJ2-3; D ambiguous. Germline V gives CDR1 SQVTM, CDR2 ANQGSEA. Trimming removed 4 bases from V and 5 bases from J, with 10 bases in between. This CDR3 region has 12 residues. CDR3 sequence: CSVGGRRDTQYF. CDR3 in DNA: TGCAGCGTTGGAGGTCGGAGAGATACGCAGTATTTT.

This clonotype was seen a few times. The rearrangement links TRBV12-3 or TRBV12-4 to TRBJ1-2; perhaps TRBD1 as D (5 bases). Between the trimmed V and J ends, which lost 5 bases and 5 bases, there was a span of 21 bases. The CDR3 sequence is 16 residues long. This chain's CDR3 is CASSKSAAGDLYGYTF. CDR3 DNA: TGTGCCAGCAGTAAAAGTGCTGCGGGGGACTTGTATGGCTACACCTTC.

The chain joins TRBV27 to TRBJ2-4, with TRBD1 as a possible D gene (5 bases). CDR3 size: 14 residues. The V end was cut by 4 bases, the J end by 8 bases, with 15 bases between. CDR1 and CDR2 (germline): MNHEY, SMNVEV (reference sequence). The CDR3 loop reads CASSSPARADIQYF. CDR3 sequence (DNA): TGTGCCAGCAGTTCTCCCGCCAGGGCTGACATTCAGTACTTC.

The chain uses TRBV21-1 and TRBJ2-5. TRBV21-1 is a documented pseudogene. The CDR3 has 14 amino acids. CDR3 protein: CASSKARLGETQYF. For the CDR3, the DNA is TGTGCCAGCAGCAAAGCGAGGTTAGGAGAGACCCAGTACTTC.

This clonotype was counted a few times. The chain carries TRBV27 and TRBJ2-1; tentatively, D is TRBD2 (6 bases). The CDR3 has 17 residues. CDR1 is MNHEY and CDR2 is SMNVEV in the germline V gene (reference sequence). V was shortened by 3 bases and J by 0 bases, with 15 bases between the two germline ends. CDR3 sequence (DNA): TGTGCCAGCAGTTTCCTAAGGACTACCTCCTCCTACAATGAGCAGTTCTTC. Its translation: CASSFLRTTSSYNEQFF.

This clonotype has just a few counts. This chain joins TRBV10-1 and TRBJ2-7, with 7 nucleotides matching TRBD2. The CDR3 extends over 13 amino acids. V lost 8 bases to trimming and J lost 5 bases; unmatched junction nucleotides: 9. The germline gives CDR1 WNHNN, CDR2 SYGVQD (reference sequence). CDR3 protein: CASGEGGLNEQYF. The CDR3 bases are TGCGCCAGCGGGGAGGGAGGGCTAAACGAGCAGTACTTC.